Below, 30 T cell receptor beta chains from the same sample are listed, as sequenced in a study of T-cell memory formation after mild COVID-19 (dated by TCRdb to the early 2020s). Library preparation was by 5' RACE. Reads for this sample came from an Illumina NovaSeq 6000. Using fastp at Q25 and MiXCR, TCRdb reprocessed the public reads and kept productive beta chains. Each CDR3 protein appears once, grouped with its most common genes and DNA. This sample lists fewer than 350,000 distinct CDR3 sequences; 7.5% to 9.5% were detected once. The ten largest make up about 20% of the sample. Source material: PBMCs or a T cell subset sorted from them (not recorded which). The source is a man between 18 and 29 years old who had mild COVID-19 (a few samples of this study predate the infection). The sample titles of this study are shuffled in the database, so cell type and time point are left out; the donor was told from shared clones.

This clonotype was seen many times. CDR3 sequence (DNA): TGTGCCAGCAGCCGGGACATTGAGGGGCCCCAGCATTTT. It encodes CASSRDIEGPQHF. J is TRBJ1-5 and V is TRBV7-9, with D maybe TRBD1 (6 bases). Trimming cost V 5 bases and J 9 bases, with 14 bases left between them. The CDR3 extends over 13 amino acids. Germline loops: CDR1 SEHNR, CDR2 FQNEAQ (reference sequence).

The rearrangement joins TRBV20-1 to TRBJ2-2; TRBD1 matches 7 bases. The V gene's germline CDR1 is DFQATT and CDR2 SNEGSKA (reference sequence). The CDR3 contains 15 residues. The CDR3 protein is CPRSKTGSGTGELFF. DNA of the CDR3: TGCCCCCGAAGCAAGACAGGGTCGGGCACCGGGGAGCTGTTTTTT.

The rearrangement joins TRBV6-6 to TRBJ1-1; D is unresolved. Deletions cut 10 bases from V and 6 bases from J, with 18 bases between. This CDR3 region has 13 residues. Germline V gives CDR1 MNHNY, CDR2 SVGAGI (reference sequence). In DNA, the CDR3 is TGTGCCACCCACGGGTTCCCCGACGCTGAAGCTTTCTTT. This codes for CATHGFPDAEAFF.

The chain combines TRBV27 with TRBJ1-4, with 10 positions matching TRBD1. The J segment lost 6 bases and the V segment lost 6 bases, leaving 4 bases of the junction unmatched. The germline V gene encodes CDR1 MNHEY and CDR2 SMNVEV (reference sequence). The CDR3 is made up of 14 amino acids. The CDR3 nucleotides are TGTGCCAGCAGATCCGGGACAGGGGATGAAAAACTGTTTTTT. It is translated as CASRSGTGDEKLFF.

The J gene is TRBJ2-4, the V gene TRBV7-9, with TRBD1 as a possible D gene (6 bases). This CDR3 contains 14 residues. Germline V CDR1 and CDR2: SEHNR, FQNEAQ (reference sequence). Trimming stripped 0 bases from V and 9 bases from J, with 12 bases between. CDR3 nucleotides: TGTGCCAGCAGCTTAGCGGGGGCCTACGGCATTCAGTACTTC. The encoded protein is CASSLAGAYGIQYF.

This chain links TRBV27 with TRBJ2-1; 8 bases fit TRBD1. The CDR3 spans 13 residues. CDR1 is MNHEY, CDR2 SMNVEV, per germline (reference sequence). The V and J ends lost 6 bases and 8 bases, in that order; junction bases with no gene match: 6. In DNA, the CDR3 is TGTGCCAGCAGACGGACAGGGTCGGATGAGCAGTTCTTC. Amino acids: CASRRTGSDEQFF.

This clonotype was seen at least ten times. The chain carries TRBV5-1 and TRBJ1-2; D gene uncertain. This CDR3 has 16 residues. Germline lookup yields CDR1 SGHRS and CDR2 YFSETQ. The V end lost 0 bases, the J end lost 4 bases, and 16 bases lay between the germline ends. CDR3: CASSLDRSSRTYGYTF. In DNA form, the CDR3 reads TGCGCCAGCAGCTTGGATCGTTCTAGTCGGACCTATGGCTACACCTTC.

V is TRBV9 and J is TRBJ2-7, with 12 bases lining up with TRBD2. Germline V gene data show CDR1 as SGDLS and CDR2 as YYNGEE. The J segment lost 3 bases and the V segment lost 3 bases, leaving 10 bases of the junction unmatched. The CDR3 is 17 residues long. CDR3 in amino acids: CASSASGGASQIYEQYF. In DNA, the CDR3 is TGTGCCAGCAGCGCTAGCGGGGGGGCCTCTCAGATCTACGAGCAGTACTTC.

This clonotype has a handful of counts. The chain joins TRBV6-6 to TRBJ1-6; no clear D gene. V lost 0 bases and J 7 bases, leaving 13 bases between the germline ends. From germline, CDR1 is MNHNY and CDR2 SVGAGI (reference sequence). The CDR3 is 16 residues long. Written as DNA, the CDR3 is TGTGCCAGCAGTTACTCCGGTGGCGCTAGGAATTCACCCCTCCACTTT. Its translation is CASSYSGGARNSPLHF.

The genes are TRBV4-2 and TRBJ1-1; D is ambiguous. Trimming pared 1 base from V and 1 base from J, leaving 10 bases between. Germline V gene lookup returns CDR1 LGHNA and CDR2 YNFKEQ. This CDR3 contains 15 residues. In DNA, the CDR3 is TGTGCCAGCAGCCAAGGCGCCGCGGAGAACACTGAAGCTTTCTTT. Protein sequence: CASSQGAAENTEAFF.

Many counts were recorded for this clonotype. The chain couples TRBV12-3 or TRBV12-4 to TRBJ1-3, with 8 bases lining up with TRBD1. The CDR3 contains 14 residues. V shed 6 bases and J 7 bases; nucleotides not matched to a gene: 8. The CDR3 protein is CASSLTGASNTIYF. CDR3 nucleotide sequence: TGTGCCAGCAGCCTGACAGGGGCAAGTAACACCATATATTTT.

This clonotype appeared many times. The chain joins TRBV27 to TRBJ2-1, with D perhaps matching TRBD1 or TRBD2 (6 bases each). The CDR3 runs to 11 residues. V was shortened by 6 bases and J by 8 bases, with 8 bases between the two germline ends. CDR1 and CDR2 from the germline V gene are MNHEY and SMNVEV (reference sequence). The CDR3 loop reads CASSGGDEQFF. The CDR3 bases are TGTGCCAGCAGCGGGGGCGATGAGCAGTTCTTC.

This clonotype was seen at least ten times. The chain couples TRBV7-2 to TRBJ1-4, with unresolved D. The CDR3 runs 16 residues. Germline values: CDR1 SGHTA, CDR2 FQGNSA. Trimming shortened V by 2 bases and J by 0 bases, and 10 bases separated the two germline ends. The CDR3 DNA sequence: TGTGCCAGCAGCTTAAATCCCCCAGCAACTAATGAAAAACTGTTTTTT. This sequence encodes CASSLNPPATNEKLFF.

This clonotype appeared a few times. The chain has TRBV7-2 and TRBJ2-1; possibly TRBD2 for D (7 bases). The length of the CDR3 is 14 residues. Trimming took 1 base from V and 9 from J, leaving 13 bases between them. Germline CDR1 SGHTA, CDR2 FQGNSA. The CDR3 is CASSLDTGRAEQFF. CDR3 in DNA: TGTGCCAGCAGCTTAGATACAGGGAGGGCTGAGCAGTTCTTC.

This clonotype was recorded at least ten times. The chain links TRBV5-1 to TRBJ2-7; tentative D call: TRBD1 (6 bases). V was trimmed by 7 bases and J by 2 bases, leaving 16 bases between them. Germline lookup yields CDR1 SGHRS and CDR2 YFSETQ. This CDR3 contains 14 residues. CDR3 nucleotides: TGCGCCAGCGTCGGACAGAGTCCGGCCTACGAGCAGTACGTC. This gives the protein CASVGQSPAYEQYV.

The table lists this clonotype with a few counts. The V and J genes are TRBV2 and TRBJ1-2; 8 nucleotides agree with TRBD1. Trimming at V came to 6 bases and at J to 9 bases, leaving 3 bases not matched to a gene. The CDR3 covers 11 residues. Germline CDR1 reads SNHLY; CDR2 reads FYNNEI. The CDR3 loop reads CASRDRASYTF. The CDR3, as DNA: TGTGCCAGCAGGGACAGGGCTAGCTACACCTTC.

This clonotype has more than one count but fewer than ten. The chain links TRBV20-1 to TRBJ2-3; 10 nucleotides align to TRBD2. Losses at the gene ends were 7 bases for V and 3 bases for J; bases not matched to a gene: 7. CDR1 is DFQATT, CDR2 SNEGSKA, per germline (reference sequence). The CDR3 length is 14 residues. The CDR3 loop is CSVPAGGRTDTQYF. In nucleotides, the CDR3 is TGCAGTGTCCCAGCGGGGGGGAGGACAGATACGCAGTATTTT.

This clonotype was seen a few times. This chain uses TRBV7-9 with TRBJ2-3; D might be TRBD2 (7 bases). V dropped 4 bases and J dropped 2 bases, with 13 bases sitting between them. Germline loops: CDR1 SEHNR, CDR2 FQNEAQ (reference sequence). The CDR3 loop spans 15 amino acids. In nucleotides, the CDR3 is TGTGCCAGCAGCTCAGGCGGGGGCCTCACAGATACGCAGTATTTT. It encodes CASSSGGGLTDTQYF.

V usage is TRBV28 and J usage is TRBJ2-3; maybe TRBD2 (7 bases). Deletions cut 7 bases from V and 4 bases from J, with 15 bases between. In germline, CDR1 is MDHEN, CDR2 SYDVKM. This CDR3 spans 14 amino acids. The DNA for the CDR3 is TGTGCCAGCAACGGGGGGCGGAGGGCAGATACGCAGTATTTT. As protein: CASNGGRRADTQYF.

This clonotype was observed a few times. The DNA of the CDR3 is TGTGCCAGCAGCCGGCAGGGAAACACCATATATTTT. This gives the protein CASSRQGNTIYF. The chain joins TRBV3-1 to TRBJ1-3; D is unresolved. V was pared by 4 bases and J by 4 bases, with 5 bases between. CDR1 and CDR2 from the germline V gene are LGHDT and YNNKEL (reference sequence). This CDR3 has 12 amino acids.

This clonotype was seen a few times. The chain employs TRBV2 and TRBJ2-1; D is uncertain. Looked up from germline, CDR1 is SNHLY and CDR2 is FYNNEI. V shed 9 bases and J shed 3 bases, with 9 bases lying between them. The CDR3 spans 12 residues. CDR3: CASRQFYNEQFF. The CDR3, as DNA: TGTGCCAGTAGGCAGTTCTACAATGAGCAGTTCTTC.

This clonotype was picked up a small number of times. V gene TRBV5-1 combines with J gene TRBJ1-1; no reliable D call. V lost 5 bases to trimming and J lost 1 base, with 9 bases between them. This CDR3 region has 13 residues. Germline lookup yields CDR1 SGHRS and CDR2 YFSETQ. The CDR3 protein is CASSGLGNTEAFF. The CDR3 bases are TGCGCCAGCAGTGGCTTGGGGAACACTGAAGCTTTCTTT.

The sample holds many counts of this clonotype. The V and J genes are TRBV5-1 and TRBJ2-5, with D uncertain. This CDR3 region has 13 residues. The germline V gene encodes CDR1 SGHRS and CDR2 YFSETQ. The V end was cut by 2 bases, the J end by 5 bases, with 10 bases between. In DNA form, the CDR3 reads TGCGCCAGCAGCTTCGATTTGACGGAGACCCAGTACTTC. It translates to CASSFDLTETQYF.

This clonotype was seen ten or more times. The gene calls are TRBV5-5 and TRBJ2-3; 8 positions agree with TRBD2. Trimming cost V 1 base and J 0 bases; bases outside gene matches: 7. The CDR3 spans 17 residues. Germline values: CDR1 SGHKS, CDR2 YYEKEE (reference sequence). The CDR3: CASSLQAGAVSTDTQYF. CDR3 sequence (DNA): TGTGCCAGCAGCTTGCAAGCGGGGGCTGTGAGCACAGATACGCAGTATTTT.

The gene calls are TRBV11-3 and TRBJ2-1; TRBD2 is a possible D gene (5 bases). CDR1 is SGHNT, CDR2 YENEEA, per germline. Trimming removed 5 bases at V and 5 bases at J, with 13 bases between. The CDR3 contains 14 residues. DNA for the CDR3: TGTGCCAGCAGCCGAGACGGGGTAGACAATGAGCAGTTCTTC. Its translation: CASSRDGVDNEQFF.

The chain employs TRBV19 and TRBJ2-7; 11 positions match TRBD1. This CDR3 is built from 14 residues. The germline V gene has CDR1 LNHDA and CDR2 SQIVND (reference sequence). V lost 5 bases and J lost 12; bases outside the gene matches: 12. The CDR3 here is CASSSRHGQGAAYF. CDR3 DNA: TGTGCCAGTAGTTCCCGTCACGGACAGGGGGCAGCGTACTTC.

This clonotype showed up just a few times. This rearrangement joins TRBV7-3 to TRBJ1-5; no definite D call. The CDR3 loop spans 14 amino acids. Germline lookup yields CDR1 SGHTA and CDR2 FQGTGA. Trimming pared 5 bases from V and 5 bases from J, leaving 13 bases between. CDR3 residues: CASSHIIQDQPQHF. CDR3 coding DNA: TGTGCCAGCAGCCATATAATCCAGGATCAGCCCCAGCATTTT.

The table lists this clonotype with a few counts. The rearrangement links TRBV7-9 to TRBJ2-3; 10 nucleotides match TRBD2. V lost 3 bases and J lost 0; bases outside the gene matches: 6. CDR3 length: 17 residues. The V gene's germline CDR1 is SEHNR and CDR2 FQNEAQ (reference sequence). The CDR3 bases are TGTGCCAGCAGCTTCGGGACTAGCGTAACTAGCACAGATACGCAGTATTTT. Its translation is CASSFGTSVTSTDTQYF.

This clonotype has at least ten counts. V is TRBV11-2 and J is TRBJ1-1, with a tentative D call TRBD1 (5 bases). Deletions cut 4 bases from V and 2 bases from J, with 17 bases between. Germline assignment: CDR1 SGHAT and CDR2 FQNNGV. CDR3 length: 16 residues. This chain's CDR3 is CASSWTRTPTNTEAFF. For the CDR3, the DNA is TGTGCCAGCAGCTGGACGCGGACACCTACCAACACTGAAGCTTTCTTT. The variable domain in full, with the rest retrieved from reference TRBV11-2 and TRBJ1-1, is EAGVAQSPRYKIIEKRQSVAFWCNPISGHATLYWYQQILGQGPKLLIQFQNNGVVDDSQLPKDRFSAERLKGVDSTLKIQPAKLEDSAVYLCASSWTRTPTNTEAFFGQGTRLTVV.

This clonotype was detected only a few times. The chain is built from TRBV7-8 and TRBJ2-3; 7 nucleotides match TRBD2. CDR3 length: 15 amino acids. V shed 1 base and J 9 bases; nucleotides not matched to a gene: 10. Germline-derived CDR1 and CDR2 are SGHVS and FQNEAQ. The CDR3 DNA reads TGTGCCAGCAGCTTAGTCCTCGGGACTACCAAAACGCAGTATTTT. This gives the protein CASSLVLGTTKTQYF. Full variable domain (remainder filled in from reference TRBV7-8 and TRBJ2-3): GAGVSQSPRYKVAKRGQDVALRCDPISGHVSLFWYQQALGQGPEFLTYFQNEAQLDKSGLPSDRFFAERPEGSVSTLKIQRTQQEDSAVYLCASSLVLGTTKTQYFGPGTRLTVL.